This TCR beta chain is drawn from a study of T cell responses to AZD1222 COVID-19 vaccine. General observations from the study: As reported, nearly half of all spike-specific TCRs target variant regions that are unmutated.

Produced via immunoSEQ multiplex PCR; TCRdb's table is partial and in-frame only. The sample includes 80,000 to 90,000 clones, 85% to 90% seen only once; the top ten take approximately 5%. CDR3 length equals 16 residues. The V gene's germline CDR1 is WNHNN and CDR2 SYGVQD (reference sequence). The V and J ends lost 0 bases and 4 bases, in that order; junction bases with no gene match: 7. As concerns this clone: Its antigen remains unknown.

The TCR comes from an adult in good health. The source material was peripheral blood, sampled on day 0 of MenACWY control vaccination. This chain links TRBV10-1 with TRBJ2-5; 8 bases line up with TRBD2. CDR3 sequence (DNA): TGCGCCAGCAGTGAGTCGACGGGGGGGAAGGGAGAGACCCAGTACTTC. Its translation is CASSESTGGKGETQYF.